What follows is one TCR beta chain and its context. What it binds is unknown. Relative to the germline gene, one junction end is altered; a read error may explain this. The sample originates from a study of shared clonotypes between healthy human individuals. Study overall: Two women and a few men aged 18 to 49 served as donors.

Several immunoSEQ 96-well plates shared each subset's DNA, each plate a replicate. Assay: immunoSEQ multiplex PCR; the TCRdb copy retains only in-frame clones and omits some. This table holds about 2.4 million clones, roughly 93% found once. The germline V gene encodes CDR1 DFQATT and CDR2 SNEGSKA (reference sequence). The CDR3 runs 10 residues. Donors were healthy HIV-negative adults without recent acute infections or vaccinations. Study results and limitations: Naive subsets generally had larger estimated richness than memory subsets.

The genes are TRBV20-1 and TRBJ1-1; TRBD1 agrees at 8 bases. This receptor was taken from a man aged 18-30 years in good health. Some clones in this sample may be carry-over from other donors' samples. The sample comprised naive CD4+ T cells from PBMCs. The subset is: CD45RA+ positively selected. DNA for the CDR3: TGCAGTGCTTGGGACAGGCGGTTGTTTTTT. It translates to CSAWDRRLFF.